The clone carrying this T cell receptor (beta chain) was counted at least ten times. Its antigen is not identified. Trimming pared 7 bases from V and 3 bases from J, leaving 12 bases between. The CDR3 sequence is 12 residues long. CDR1 is DFQATT, CDR2 SNEGSKA, per germline (reference sequence). The sample originates from a study of CD8 T cells in ankylosing spondylitis. Findings and limits, study-wide: What appeared characteristic of ankylosing spondylitis blood was a TCR beta motif of eight highly homologous variants. The clones that were linked to disease were reported to be significantly enriched in matched synovial fluid samples from ankylosing spondylitis patients.

Quantitative 5'-RACE was performed with molecular barcodes, and it yielded the TCR beta libraries. TCRdb reprocessed the 5' RACE reads with MiXCR, giving one entry per CDR3 protein. The sample includes about 250,000 distinct CDR3 sequences, over 15% of them seen just once. Sequenced: blood, either unsorted or a sorted T cell fraction (not recorded which). The sequence came from a male donor with ankylosing spondylitis or in good health (not recorded which). The chain employs TRBV20-1 and TRBJ2-5; D is undetermined. The CDR3 region has the DNA TGCAGTGGAGATTTCGAGAAAGAGACCCAGTACTTC. Amino acids: CSGDFEKETQYF.